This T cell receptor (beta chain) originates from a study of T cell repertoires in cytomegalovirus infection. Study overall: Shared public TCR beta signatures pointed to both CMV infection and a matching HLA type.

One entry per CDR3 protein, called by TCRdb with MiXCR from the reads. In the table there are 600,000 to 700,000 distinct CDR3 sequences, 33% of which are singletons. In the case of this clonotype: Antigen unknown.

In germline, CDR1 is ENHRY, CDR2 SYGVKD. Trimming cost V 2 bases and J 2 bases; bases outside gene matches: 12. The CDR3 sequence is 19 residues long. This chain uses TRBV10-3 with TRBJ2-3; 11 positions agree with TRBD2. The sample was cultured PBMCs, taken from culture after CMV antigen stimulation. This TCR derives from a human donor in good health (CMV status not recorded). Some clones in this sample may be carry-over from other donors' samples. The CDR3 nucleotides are TGTGCCATCAGTGAGATAGCGGGGGGGCCAGTCGGCTACACAGATACGCAGTATTTT. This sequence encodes CAISEIAGGPVGYTDTQYF.